This section outlines one TCR beta chain sequence together with its context. What it binds is unknown. This CDR3 comprises 14 residues. V lost 0 bases and J 1 base, leaving 6 bases between the germline ends. Germline CDR1 reads ENHRY; CDR2 reads SYGVKD. Primers included in the PCR were 60 Vbeta and 13 Jbeta primers. Libraries were prepared by immunoSEQ multiplex PCR; TCRdb keeps only in-frame clonotypes and omits some of them. This sample has roughly 160,000 clones, with approximately 76% found just once. The sample originates from a study of cytomegalovirus exposure and HLA in healthy donors. Study-level points and caveats: Later analysis identified a missense DCLRE1C variant that was linked to TCR beta V- and J-gene trimming.

Source material: PBMCs. The sequence was collected from a man in his 60s in good health and CMV-seronegative. The chain uses TRBV10-3 and TRBJ1-1; D uncertain. The CDR3 loop reads CAISESHGNTEAFF. The CDR3 region has the DNA TGTGCCATCAGTGAGTCCCACGGGAACACTGAAGCTTTCTTT.